This T cell receptor beta chain was captured by sequencing in a study of T cell repertoires in ileal Crohn's disease. Whole-study findings and limits: Active smokers at surgery had more clonal expansions than non-smokers.

Described time point: neoterminal ileum biopsy at postoperative endoscopy, about 6 months after surgery. Per the germline V gene, CDR1 is SGDLS and CDR2 is YYNGEE. There are 13 residues in the CDR3. V dropped 2 bases and J dropped 6; count of bases not matched to a gene: 3. The repertoire was sequenced with immunoSEQ multiplex PCR; TCRdb's copy has only in-frame clones and lacks some. The data hold about 3,000 clones, with just over 85% observed a single time. In regard to this clone: Its target is unknown.

Input material: ileal tissue. This clonotype was sampled from an adult with Crohn's disease. The V call is TRBV9, the J call TRBJ2-3; 7 positions match TRBD2. DNA for the CDR3: TGTGCCAGCAGCGTCGGACTAGGGGATACGCAGTATTTT. Protein: CASSVGLGDTQYF.